These T cell receptor beta chains were read from a single sample in a study of shared clonotypes between healthy human individuals. Clones were sequenced by immunoSEQ multiplex PCR, and TCRdb holds only the in-frame ones, with some missing. This table holds millions of clones, approximately 94% found once. Sample: naive CD8+ T cells from PBMCs. The receptor source for this set is a young man in good health. Some clones in this sample may be carry-over from other donors' samples. CDR3s include the opening cysteine and the closing phenylalanine or tryptophan. The D gene is left open where the match is weak. Part of the rows lack a size; the others show once, few, many or a class for expanded clones.

d_gene: NA
v_gene: TRBV7-6
j_gene: TRBJ1-1
abundance: NA
CDR3nt: TGTGCCAGCAGCTTAGAGGCGTCGGGGACTGAAGCTTTCTTT
CDR3aa: CASSLEASGTEAFF

d_gene: NA
v_gene: TRBV5-4
j_gene: TRBJ2-7
abundance: NA
CDR3nt: TGTGCCAGCAGCTTGGGTCCATTACTGGAGCAGTACTTC
CDR3aa: CASSLGPLLEQYF

d_gene: NA
v_gene: TRBV7-9
j_gene: TRBJ2-1
abundance: NA
CDR3nt: TGTGCCAGCAGCCCCGGGTCACGGAATGAGCAGTTCTTC
CDR3aa: CASSPGSRNEQFF

d_gene: NA
v_gene: TRBV5-1
j_gene: TRBJ2-7
abundance: NA
CDR3nt: TGCGCCAGCAGCTTGGCCCCAAAAGGGACGTACGAGCAGTACTTC
CDR3aa: CASSLAPKGTYEQYF

d_gene: TRBD1
v_gene: TRBV9
j_gene: TRBJ1-1
abundance: NA
CDR3nt: TGTGCCAGCAGCGTAGATCAGGGGGTCACTGAAGCTTTCTTT
CDR3aa: CASSVDQGVTEAFF

d_gene: NA
v_gene: TRBV6-5
j_gene: TRBJ1-2
abundance: NA
CDR3nt: TGTGCCATCCCACCCCGCGGGGACCTATATGGCTACACCTTC
CDR3aa: CAIPPRGDLYGYTF

d_gene: TRBD1
v_gene: TRBV5-1
j_gene: TRBJ2-7
abundance: once
CDR3nt: TGCGCCAGCAGCTTGGGAGACAGGGGGCTGTCCTACGAGCAGTACTTC
CDR3aa: CASSLGDRGLSYEQYF

d_gene: NA
v_gene: TRBV2
j_gene: TRBJ2-7
abundance: NA
CDR3nt: TGTGCCAGCAGTGATATGGGGGAATACTACGAGCAGTACTTC
CDR3aa: CASSDMGEYYEQYF

d_gene: TRBD2
v_gene: TRBV27
j_gene: TRBJ2-4
abundance: NA
CDR3nt: TGTGCCAGCGGAGCGGGAGAGGTCATTCAGTACTTC
CDR3aa: CASGAGEVIQYF

d_gene: NA
v_gene: TRBV27
j_gene: TRBJ2-3
abundance: NA
CDR3nt: TGTGCCAGCACCTTAGGCGGGAGCACAGATACGCAGTATTTT
CDR3aa: CASTLGGSTDTQYF

d_gene: NA
v_gene: TRBV28
j_gene: TRBJ2-7
abundance: NA
CDR3nt: TGTGCCAGCAGTTTACCGACGAACGAGCAGTACTTC
CDR3aa: CASSLPTNEQYF

d_gene: TRBD1
v_gene: TRBV4-3
j_gene: TRBJ2-7
abundance: NA
CDR3nt: TGCGCCAGCAGCCAAGATAGACAGGGGCCCTACGAGCAGTACTTC
CDR3aa: CASSQDRQGPYEQYF

d_gene: NA
v_gene: TRBV4-3
j_gene: TRBJ1-5
abundance: once
CDR3nt: TGCGCCAGCAGCCCCCGGGTGGGGGGGAGTCAGCCCCAGCATTTT
CDR3aa: CASSPRVGGSQPQHF

d_gene: NA
v_gene: TRBV5-1
j_gene: TRBJ2-2
abundance: NA
CDR3nt: TGCGCCAGCAGCCTCTGGGCCGGGGAGCTGTTTTTT
CDR3aa: CASSLWAGELFF

d_gene: NA
v_gene: TRBV19
j_gene: TRBJ2-2
abundance: NA
CDR3nt: TGTGCCAGTAGTATAGTAGGGGTGAACACCGGGGAGCTGTTTTTT
CDR3aa: CASSIVGVNTGELFF

d_gene: NA
v_gene: TRBV4-1
j_gene: TRBJ2-1
abundance: once
CDR3nt: TGCGCCAGCAGCCAAGTCCGGAGCTCCTACAATGAGCAGTTCTTC
CDR3aa: CASSQVRSSYNEQFF

d_gene: TRBD1
v_gene: TRBV28
j_gene: TRBJ1-1
abundance: few
CDR3nt: TGTGCCAGCAGTCAAGCCCGGACAGGGTTGCAGGCTTTCTTT
CDR3aa: CASSQARTGLQAFF

d_gene: TRBD1
v_gene: TRBV15
j_gene: TRBJ1-1
abundance: NA
CDR3nt: TGTGCCACCAGCGGGGACAGGGGGCCGGGGACTGAAGCTTTCTTT
CDR3aa: CATSGDRGPGTEAFF

d_gene: TRBD1
v_gene: TRBV19
j_gene: TRBJ1-1
abundance: once
CDR3nt: TGTGCCAGTAGTAGTATCGGGACAGGGGTTCTGAACACTGAAGCTTTCTTT
CDR3aa: CASSSIGTGVLNTEAFF

d_gene: TRBD2
v_gene: TRBV10-3
j_gene: TRBJ2-1
abundance: once
CDR3nt: TGTGCCATCACCACGGGACTAGCGGGATGGGGCGATGAGCAGTTCTTC
CDR3aa: CAITTGLAGWGDEQFF

d_gene: NA
v_gene: TRBV29-1
j_gene: TRBJ2-7
abundance: NA
CDR3nt: TGCAGCGTTGAAGGAAAGGACAGACCCTACGAGCAGTACTTC
CDR3aa: CSVEGKDRPYEQYF

d_gene: NA
v_gene: TRBV4-2
j_gene: TRBJ2-7
abundance: NA
CDR3nt: TGTGCCAGCAGCCAATCGGTCACCGGTGACGAGCAGTACTTC
CDR3aa: CASSQSVTGDEQYF

d_gene: NA
v_gene: TRBV7-9
j_gene: TRBJ1-2
abundance: once
CDR3nt: TGTGCCAGCAGCCCCGTTAACTGGGGGCTGGACTATGGCTACACCTTC
CDR3aa: CASSPVNWGLDYGYTF

d_gene: NA
v_gene: TRBV7-3
j_gene: TRBJ1-2
abundance: NA
CDR3nt: TGTGCCAGCAGCAAAACCCCCACAGGGAGGCTCGAGGGCTACACCTTC
CDR3aa: CASSKTPTGRLEGYTF

d_gene: NA
v_gene: TRBV9
j_gene: TRBJ2-7
abundance: NA
CDR3nt: TGTGCCAGCAGCGGAACAGGCCCAGACTACGAGCAGTACTTC
CDR3aa: CASSGTGPDYEQYF

d_gene: NA
v_gene: TRBV27
j_gene: TRBJ2-2
abundance: NA
CDR3nt: TGTGCCAGCAGTAGCGGCAAAAAGAGAAACACCGGGGAGCTGTTTTTT
CDR3aa: CASSSGKKRNTGELFF

d_gene: NA
v_gene: TRBV7-6
j_gene: TRBJ2-7
abundance: NA
CDR3nt: TGTGCCAGCAGCTTAATAGGCGGCTGGGGAGAGCAGTACTTC
CDR3aa: CASSLIGGWGEQYF

d_gene: TRBD2
v_gene: TRBV28
j_gene: TRBJ2-1
abundance: NA
CDR3nt: TGTGCCAGCAGTTTAGTGGCTAGCGGATACAATGAGCAGTTCTTC
CDR3aa: CASSLVASGYNEQFF

d_gene: TRBD1
v_gene: TRBV7-9
j_gene: TRBJ1-4
abundance: NA
CDR3nt: TGTGCCAGCAGCTCAGACAGGGGGCCGGGGTCTGAAAAACTGTTTTTT
CDR3aa: CASSSDRGPGSEKLFF

d_gene: TRBD1
v_gene: TRBV4-2
j_gene: TRBJ2-1
abundance: once
CDR3nt: TGTGCCAGCAGCCAAGATGCCTCGGGACAGGGGAAATACAATGAGCAGTTCTTC
CDR3aa: CASSQDASGQGKYNEQFF

d_gene: NA
v_gene: TRBV28
j_gene: TRBJ1-2
abundance: NA
CDR3nt: TGTGCCAGCAGTTTCCGAAGACAGACTATGGGCTACACCTTC
CDR3aa: CASSFRRQTMGYTF

d_gene: TRBD1
v_gene: TRBV28
j_gene: TRBJ1-5
abundance: NA
CDR3nt: TGTGCCAGCAGTTTAGTCCACGGACAGGGGGCAGGCCAGCCCCAGCATTTT
CDR3aa: CASSLVHGQGAGQPQHF

d_gene: NA
v_gene: TRBV19
j_gene: TRBJ1-2
abundance: NA
CDR3nt: TGTGCCGCGGGGACCGGCTATGGCTACACCTTC
CDR3aa: CAAGTGYGYTF

d_gene: TRBD1
v_gene: TRBV4-1
j_gene: TRBJ1-2
abundance: NA
CDR3nt: TGCGCCAGCAGCCAAGCCCCGGGACAGGGGTACTATGGCTACACCTTC
CDR3aa: CASSQAPGQGYYGYTF

d_gene: NA
v_gene: TRBV29-1
j_gene: TRBJ1-4
abundance: NA
CDR3nt: TGCAGCGTTGGAGGAGGACCGGGAGGTGAAAAACTGTTTTTT
CDR3aa: CSVGGGPGGEKLFF

d_gene: TRBD1
v_gene: TRBV7-9
j_gene: TRBJ2-7
abundance: NA
CDR3nt: TGTGCCAGCAGCTTACCGGTAGCCGGGACAGGGATGTACGAGCAGTACTTC
CDR3aa: CASSLPVAGTGMYEQYF

d_gene: NA
v_gene: TRBV7-9
j_gene: TRBJ2-2
abundance: NA
CDR3nt: TGTGCCAGCAGCTTATCCCGGGGGTCAAGGACCGGGGAGCTGTTTTTT
CDR3aa: CASSLSRGSRTGELFF

d_gene: NA
v_gene: TRBV19
j_gene: TRBJ1-1
abundance: NA
CDR3nt: TGTGCCAGTAGGGAAGCTGTGTGGGGAGGGGGAAGAGCTTTCTTT
CDR3aa: CASREAVWGGGRAFF

d_gene: NA
v_gene: TRBV6-1
j_gene: TRBJ2-7
abundance: NA
CDR3nt: TGTGCCAGCAGTGAAGGTTGGCAGTTCGACTACGAGCAGTACTTC
CDR3aa: CASSEGWQFDYEQYF

d_gene: NA
v_gene: TRBV7-8
j_gene: TRBJ1-2
abundance: NA
CDR3nt: TGTGCCAGCAGCTTAGTGGGGAGTAACTATGGCTACACCTTC
CDR3aa: CASSLVGSNYGYTF

d_gene: NA
v_gene: TRBV5-3
j_gene: TRBJ2-7
abundance: NA
CDR3nt: TGTGCCAGAAGCCCCGCGCTCTGGCTTAGTGAGCAGTACTTC
CDR3aa: CARSPALWLSEQYF

d_gene: NA
v_gene: TRBV29-1
j_gene: TRBJ2-1
abundance: NA
CDR3nt: TGCAGCGTGGAACGACCCGGACAGATCTCCTACAATGAGCAGTTCTTC
CDR3aa: CSVERPGQISYNEQFF

d_gene: NA
v_gene: TRBV7-8
j_gene: TRBJ1-3
abundance: NA
CDR3nt: TGTGCCAGCAGCTTAGCCGACGGGATCTCTGGAAACACCATATATTTT
CDR3aa: CASSLADGISGNTIYF

d_gene: TRBD2
v_gene: TRBV13
j_gene: TRBJ2-7
abundance: NA
CDR3nt: TGTGCCAGCAGCTTGGGGGGGAACCCCTACGAGCAGTACTTC
CDR3aa: CASSLGGNPYEQYF

d_gene: TRBD1
v_gene: TRBV27
j_gene: TRBJ2-7
abundance: NA
CDR3nt: TGTGCCAGCAGTTTACAAGGGACAGGGACTGCCGAGCAGTACTTC
CDR3aa: CASSLQGTGTAEQYF

d_gene: NA
v_gene: TRBV29-1
j_gene: TRBJ2-1
abundance: NA
CDR3nt: TGCAGCGTTGAAGTTTTTAATGAGCAGTTCTTC
CDR3aa: CSVEVFNEQFF

d_gene: NA
v_gene: TRBV5-1
j_gene: TRBJ2-5
abundance: NA
CDR3nt: TGCGCCAGCAGCTCCGGGCCCCTCCAAGAGACCCAGTACTTC
CDR3aa: CASSSGPLQETQYF

d_gene: NA
v_gene: TRBV5-1
j_gene: TRBJ1-1
abundance: NA
CDR3nt: TGCGCCAGCAGCTTGGGGGGCTCAACTGAAGCTTTCTTT
CDR3aa: CASSLGGSTEAFF

d_gene: TRBD2
v_gene: TRBV7-9
j_gene: TRBJ2-3
abundance: NA
CDR3nt: TGTGCCAGCAGCTTACCCAGCGGGGGACGGGCAGATACGCAGTATTTT
CDR3aa: CASSLPSGGRADTQYF

d_gene: TRBD1
v_gene: TRBV4-1
j_gene: TRBJ1-1
abundance: NA
CDR3nt: TGCGCCAGCAGACCTGGACAGGTATTGAACACTGAAGCTTTCTTT
CDR3aa: CASRPGQVLNTEAFF